This T cell receptor (beta chain) was captured by sequencing in a study of OX40 agonist ivuxolimab in advanced cancers. The CDR3 loop spans 14 amino acids. CDR1 and CDR2 from the germline V gene are SGHNT and YENEEA. V shed 2 bases, J shed 5 bases, and the junction held 0 bases outside the gene matches. This clone has only one observation. Libraries were prepared by immunoSEQ multiplex PCR; TCRdb keeps only in-frame clonotypes and omits some of them. The sample lists some 90,000 clones; around nine tenths were seen once. The rearrangement joins TRBV11-3 to TRBJ2-2; 9 nucleotides line up with TRBD2. The material sequenced was CD4+ or CD8+ T cells sorted from blood, taken in a trial of the OX40 agonist ivuxolimab. This clonotype was sampled from an adult with an advanced solid tumor such as melanoma, head and neck, liver or kidney cancer. In DNA, the CDR3 is TGTGCCAGCAGCTTACTAGCGGGGACCGGGGAGCTGTTTTTT. Translated: CASSLLAGTGELFF.